This T cell receptor beta chain appears in the sequencing data of a study of identical twins. Overall study results and limits: Fewer insertions characterized abundant cord blood beta clonotypes, whereas memory repertoires showed none. Out-of-frame alpha sequences shared by twins showed excess low generation probability.

The V gene lost 5 bases and the J gene lost 3 bases, with 17 bases spanning the gap. Germline V CDR1 and CDR2: SGHVS, FNYEAQ. The CDR3 runs to 15 residues. TCRdb redid the calling of the 5' RACE reads with MiXCR, one entry per CDR3 protein. In the table there are about 240,000 distinct CDR3 sequences, 6% to 8.5% of which are singletons. This clonotype came up a few times. Its matching antigen is unknown. The data were also submitted as part of a second study, on yellow fever vaccine responses in identical twins.

The genes are TRBV7-6 and TRBJ2-7; D not certain. This TCR was sampled from a woman aged 18 to 35 in good health. Sequencing used CD8+ T cells sorted from blood. CDR3 sequence: CASSPTTGRNYEQYF. CDR3 in DNA: TGTGCCAGCAGCCCGACGACCGGACGGAACTACGAGCAGTACTTC.